Each of the 19 T cell receptor beta chains below was sequenced from the same sample in a study of blood T cell repertoires in COVID-19 (dated by TCRdb to about 2020). Library generation was performed with the immunoSEQ multiplex PCR assay. Sourced from immuneACCESS, this table was stored by TCRdb with only in-frame sequences that have V and J called. A share of the clones is absent; for the studies checked, an unresolved V gene accounts for under half, and the remainder has no known explanation. Present in this sample are about 200,000 clones, more than 80% of which were seen just once. Of the sample, about 9.4% is held by the ten largest clones. The source material was peripheral blood. The receptors were gathered from an elderly woman with acute or convalescent COVID-19.

This rearrangement joins TRBV4-3 to TRBJ1-4, with 11 bases lining up with TRBD1. The V gene's germline CDR1 is LGHNA and CDR2 YSLEER. The ends lost 2 bases at V and 5 bases at J; junction bases unmatched: 4. CDR3 length: 16 residues. As DNA, the CDR3 is TGCGCCAGCAGCCAATGGACAGGGGGCGCGAATGAAAAACTGTTTTTT. It yields the protein CASSQWTGGANEKLFF.

The rearrangement uses TRBV21-1 and TRBJ1-3; the DNA was not compared with TRBD1, the D call given in the table. TRBV21-1 is shown as a pseudogene. This CDR3 region has 19 residues. The CDR3 reads CASSASGSPTGEPGNTIYF. In DNA, the CDR3 is TGTGCCAGCAGCGCGTCCGGAAGTCCGACAGGGGAGCCTGGAAACACCATATATTTT.

V gene TRBV28 combines with J gene TRBJ1-2; TRBD1 is a possible D gene (5 bases). Germline-derived CDR1 and CDR2 are MDHEN and SYDVKM. This CDR3 has 14 residues. The V gene lost 5 bases and the J gene lost 8 bases, with 18 bases spanning the gap. This chain's CDR3 is CASSIFGGTRGYTF. The CDR3 DNA reads TGTGCCAGCAGTATCTTCGGGGGTACGCGAGGCTACACCTTC.

The gene calls are TRBV3-1 (or the pseudogene TRBV3-2) and TRBJ2-7, with TRBD2 matching 9 bases. The germline gives CDR1 LGHDT, CDR2 YNNKEL (reference sequence). V gave up 1 base and J gave up 0 bases; unmatched junction bases: 1. The length of the CDR3 is 15 residues. The CDR3 reads CASSQVTSGSYEQYF. The CDR3 DNA is TGTGCCAGCAGCCAAGTGACTAGCGGCTCCTACGAGCAGTACTTC.

The CDR3 DNA reads TGTGCCAGCAGCTACGGGACAGGGCGGGGTGAAAAACTGTTTTTT. Protein sequence: CASSYGTGRGEKLFF. The rearrangement uses TRBV7-9 and TRBJ1-4; 9 bases agree with TRBD1. Trimming removed 4 bases from V and 7 bases from J; junction bases left unmatched: 7. The CDR3 spans 15 residues. From germline, CDR1 is SEHNR and CDR2 FQNEAQ (reference sequence).

The chain uses TRBV18 and TRBJ2-5; weak D call: TRBD1 (5 bases). V dropped 6 bases and J dropped 2 bases, with 22 bases sitting between them. CDR1 and CDR2 from the germline V gene are KGHSH and LQKENI. This CDR3 is 17 amino acids long. The CDR3 is CASSSLFETASQETQYF. The CDR3 region has the DNA TGTGCCAGCTCTTCTCTGTTTGAGACAGCAAGTCAAGAGACCCAGTACTTC. Based on the CDR3 plus reference TRBV18 and TRBJ2-5, the full variable domain is NAGVMQNPRHLVRRRGQEARLRCSPMKGHSHVYWYRQLPEEGLKFMVYLQKENIIDESGMPKERFSAEFPKEGPSILRIQQVVRGDSAAYFCASSSLFETASQETQYFGPGTRLLVL.

This chain uses TRBV27 with TRBJ1-5, with D perhaps matching TRBD1 (6 bases). The CDR3 consists of 17 residues. Germline V CDR1 and CDR2: MNHEY, SMNVEV (reference sequence). V was shortened by 3 bases and J by 1 base, with 16 bases between the two germline ends. The CDR3 DNA sequence: TGTGCCAGCAGTTTTAGACAGGAAGGTCGGAGCAATCAGCCCCAGCATTTT. Its translation is CASSFRQEGRSNQPQHF.

This rearrangement joins TRBV27 to TRBJ1-1; no reliable D call. The CDR3 is made up of 15 amino acids. Germline V CDR1 and CDR2: MNHEY, SMNVEV (reference sequence). V was trimmed by 6 bases and J by 2 bases, leaving 16 bases between them. CDR3 residues: CASRSLGGRNTEAFF. CDR3 DNA: TGTGCCAGCAGATCACTGGGCGGGCGAAACACTGAAGCTTTCTTT.

This sequence joins TRBV18 and TRBJ1-1; perhaps TRBD1 as D (5 bases). Trimming took 3 bases from V and 6 from J, leaving 14 bases between them. The CDR3 has 14 residues. Germline CDR1 and CDR2: KGHSH and LQKENI. CDR3 amino acids: CASSPTREGAEAFF. CDR3 DNA: TGTGCCAGCTCACCTACCAGGGAAGGGGCTGAAGCTTTCTTT. The entire variable domain, with the rest obtained from reference TRBV18 and TRBJ1-1, is as follows: NAGVMQNPRHLVRRRGQEARLRCSPMKGHSHVYWYRQLPEEGLKFMVYLQKENIIDESGMPKERFSAEFPKEGPSILRIQQVVRGDSAAYFCASSPTREGAEAFFGQGTRLTVV.

V is TRBV24-1 and J is TRBJ2-7, with no clear D. This CDR3 is 13 amino acids long. Germline CDR1 KGHDR, CDR2 SFDVKD. Trimming shortened V by 7 bases and J by 0 bases, and 9 bases separated the two germline ends. CDR3 amino acids: CATRAGSSYEQYF. As DNA, the CDR3 is TGTGCCACCAGGGCTGGTTCCTCCTACGAGCAGTACTTC.

The CDR3 protein is CAWSDRGRVTGELFF. The CDR3, as DNA: TGTGCCTGGAGTGACAGGGGGCGGGTCACCGGGGAGCTGTTTTTT. This chain uses TRBV30 with TRBJ2-2; the match to TRBD1 covers 9 bases. This CDR3 comprises 15 residues. The germline V gene has CDR1 GTSNPN and CDR2 SVGIG (reference sequence). Trimming took 1 base from V and 4 from J; bases not matched to a gene: 4.

Only a few counts were recorded for this clone. The chain joins TRBV27 to TRBJ1-1; possible D gene TRBD1, 6 bases. Looked up from germline, CDR1 is MNHEY and CDR2 is SMNVEV (reference sequence). There are 14 residues in the CDR3. Trimming took 6 bases from V and 4 from J, leaving 15 bases between them. The CDR3 is CASRWTVGGTEAFF. CDR3 nucleotides: TGTGCCAGCAGATGGACAGTTGGGGGCACTGAAGCTTTCTTT.

This clone was counted once. The chain carries TRBV6-5 and TRBJ1-2; 7 bases align to TRBD1. With 7 bases clipped from V and 1 base from J, the junction kept 9 bases outside the gene matches. CDR3 length: 15 residues. The V gene's germline CDR1 is MNHEY and CDR2 SVGAGI. The CDR3 DNA reads as TGTGCCAGCAAATTGTCAGGGGGAGGTAACTATGGCTACACCTTC. Protein product: CASKLSGGGNYGYTF.

The chain couples TRBV10-3 to TRBJ1-2, with TRBD1 as a possible D gene (6 bases). Between the trimmed V and J ends, which lost 6 bases and 5 bases, there was a span of 16 bases. The CDR3 is made up of 14 amino acids. Germline V lookup: CDR1 ENHRY, CDR2 SYGVKD. CDR3 loop: CAIRATGAIYGYTF. The CDR3 bases are TGTGCCATCAGGGCGACAGGTGCTATTTATGGCTACACCTTC.

A word on this clone: The junction shows a germline mismatch at one end, possibly a read error. The chain recombines TRBV11-2 with TRBJ1-1, with 7 bases fitting TRBD1. CDR1 and CDR2 (germline): SGHAT, FQNNGV. The CDR3 is 14 amino acids. CDR3 nucleotides: TGTGCCAGCAGCTTAACAGGGGTGAGTTCTGAAACTTTCTTT. This sequence encodes CASSLTGVSSETFF. The full variable domain, its missing parts supplied by reference TRBV11-2 and TRBJ1-1, is EAGVAQSPRYKIIEKRQSVAFWCNPISGHATLYWYQQILGQGPKLLIQFQNNGVVDDSQLPKDRFSAERLKGVDSTLKIQPAKLEDSAVYLCASSLTGVSSETFFGQGTRLTVV.

The V and J genes are TRBV9 and TRBJ1-5; D is perhaps TRBD1 (6 bases). The CDR3 has 15 amino acids. Trimming removed 0 bases at V and 3 bases at J, with 10 bases between. Germline CDR1 and CDR2: SGDLS and YYNGEE. The CDR3 nucleotides are TGTGCCAGCAGCGTAGGGGGGGGCCTCAATCAGCCCCAGCATTTT. Translated, it gives CASSVGGGLNQPQHF.

The CDR3 protein is CAWSGQVGTEAFF. Here the CDR3 DNA reads TGTGCCTGGAGTGGACAGGTGGGCACTGAAGCTTTCTTT. The chain uses TRBV30 and TRBJ1-1, with D possibly being TRBD1 (6 bases). The germline V gene has CDR1 GTSNPN and CDR2 SVGIG (reference sequence). The length of the CDR3 is 13 residues. Between the trimmed V and J ends, which lost 1 base and 4 bases, there was a span of 10 bases.

The V gene is TRBV6-6, the J gene TRBJ2-7; 7 nucleotides match TRBD1. The CDR3 consists of 14 residues. The J segment lost 5 bases and the V segment lost 2 bases, leaving 6 bases of the junction unmatched. Germline V CDR1 and CDR2: MNHNY, SVGAGI (reference sequence). CDR3 bases: TGTGCCAGCAGTTACGGGACAGATTTTCACGAGCAGTACTTC. This translates into CASSYGTDFHEQYF.

The chain joins TRBV10-3 to TRBJ2-7, with D maybe TRBD2 (6 bases). Germline-derived CDR1 and CDR2 are ENHRY and SYGVKD. V was shortened by 4 bases and J by 1 base, with 11 bases between the two germline ends. The CDR3 spans 14 residues. The CDR3 nucleotides are TGTGCCATCAGTGGGGAGGTAGGTTCCTACGAGCAGTACTTC. It yields the protein CAISGEVGSYEQYF.